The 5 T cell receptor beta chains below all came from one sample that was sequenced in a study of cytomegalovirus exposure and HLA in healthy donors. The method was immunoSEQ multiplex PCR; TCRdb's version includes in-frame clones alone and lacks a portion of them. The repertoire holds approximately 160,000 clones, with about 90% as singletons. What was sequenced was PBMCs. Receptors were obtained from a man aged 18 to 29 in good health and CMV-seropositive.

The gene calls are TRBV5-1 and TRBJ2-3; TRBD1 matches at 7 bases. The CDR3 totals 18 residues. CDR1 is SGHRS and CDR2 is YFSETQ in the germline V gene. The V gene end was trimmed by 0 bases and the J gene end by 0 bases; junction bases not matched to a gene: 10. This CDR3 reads CASSLVANGQASTDTQYF. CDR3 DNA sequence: TGCGCCAGCAGCTTGGTGGCAAACGGACAGGCTAGCACAGATACGCAGTATTTT.

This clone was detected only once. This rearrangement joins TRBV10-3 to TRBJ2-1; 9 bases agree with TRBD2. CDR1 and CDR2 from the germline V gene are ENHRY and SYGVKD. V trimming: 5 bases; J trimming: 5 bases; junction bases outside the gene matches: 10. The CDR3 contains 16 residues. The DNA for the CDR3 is TGTGCCATCAGTCACCAAGCGGGAGGTAAAGACAATGAGCAGTTCTTC. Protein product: CAISHQAGGKDNEQFF.

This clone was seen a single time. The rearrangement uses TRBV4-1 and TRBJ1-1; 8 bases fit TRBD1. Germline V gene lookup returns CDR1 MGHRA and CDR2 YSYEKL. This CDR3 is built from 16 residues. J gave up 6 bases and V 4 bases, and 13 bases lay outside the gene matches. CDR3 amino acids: CASSPTRTRQGPEAFF. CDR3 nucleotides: TGCGCCAGCAGCCCGACACGAACGAGACAGGGGCCTGAAGCTTTCTTT.

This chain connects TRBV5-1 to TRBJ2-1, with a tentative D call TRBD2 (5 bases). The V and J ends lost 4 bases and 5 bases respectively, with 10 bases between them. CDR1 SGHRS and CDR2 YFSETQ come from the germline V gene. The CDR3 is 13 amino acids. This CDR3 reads CASSVGVNNEQFF. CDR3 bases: TGCGCCAGCAGCGTCGGGGTGAACAATGAGCAGTTCTTC.

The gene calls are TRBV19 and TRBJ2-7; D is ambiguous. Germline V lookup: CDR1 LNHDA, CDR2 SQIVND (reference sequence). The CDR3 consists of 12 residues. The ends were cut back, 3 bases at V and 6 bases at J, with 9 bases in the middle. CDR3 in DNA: TGTGCCAGTAGTATCAAACAGTCCGAGCAGTACTTC. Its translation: CASSIKQSEQYF. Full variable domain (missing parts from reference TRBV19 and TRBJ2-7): DGGITQSPKYLFRKEGQNVTLSCEQNLNHDAMYWYRQDPGQGLRLIYYSQIVNDFQKGDIAEGYSVSREKKESFPLTVTSAQKNPTAFYLCASSIKQSEQYFGPGTRLTVT.